The T cell receptor beta chain under discussion was sequenced for a study of blood T cell repertoires in COVID-19. Assay used: immunoSEQ multiplex PCR; TCRdb lists only in-frame clones, some missing. The sample consists of a few hundred thousand clones, approximately 81% of them appearing once. What was sequenced was peripheral blood. The clonotype was recovered from a young woman with acute or convalescent COVID-19.

The CDR3 sequence: CASSRQTGSTDTQYF. The CDR3, as DNA: TGCGCCAGCAGCCGACAAACAGGGAGCACAGATACGCAGTATTTT. V is TRBV4-1 and J is TRBJ2-3, with a weak D call TRBD1 (6 bases). The V and J ends lost 4 bases and 0 bases respectively, with 11 bases between them. CDR3 size: 15 residues. CDR1 MGHRA and CDR2 YSYEKL come from the germline V gene.